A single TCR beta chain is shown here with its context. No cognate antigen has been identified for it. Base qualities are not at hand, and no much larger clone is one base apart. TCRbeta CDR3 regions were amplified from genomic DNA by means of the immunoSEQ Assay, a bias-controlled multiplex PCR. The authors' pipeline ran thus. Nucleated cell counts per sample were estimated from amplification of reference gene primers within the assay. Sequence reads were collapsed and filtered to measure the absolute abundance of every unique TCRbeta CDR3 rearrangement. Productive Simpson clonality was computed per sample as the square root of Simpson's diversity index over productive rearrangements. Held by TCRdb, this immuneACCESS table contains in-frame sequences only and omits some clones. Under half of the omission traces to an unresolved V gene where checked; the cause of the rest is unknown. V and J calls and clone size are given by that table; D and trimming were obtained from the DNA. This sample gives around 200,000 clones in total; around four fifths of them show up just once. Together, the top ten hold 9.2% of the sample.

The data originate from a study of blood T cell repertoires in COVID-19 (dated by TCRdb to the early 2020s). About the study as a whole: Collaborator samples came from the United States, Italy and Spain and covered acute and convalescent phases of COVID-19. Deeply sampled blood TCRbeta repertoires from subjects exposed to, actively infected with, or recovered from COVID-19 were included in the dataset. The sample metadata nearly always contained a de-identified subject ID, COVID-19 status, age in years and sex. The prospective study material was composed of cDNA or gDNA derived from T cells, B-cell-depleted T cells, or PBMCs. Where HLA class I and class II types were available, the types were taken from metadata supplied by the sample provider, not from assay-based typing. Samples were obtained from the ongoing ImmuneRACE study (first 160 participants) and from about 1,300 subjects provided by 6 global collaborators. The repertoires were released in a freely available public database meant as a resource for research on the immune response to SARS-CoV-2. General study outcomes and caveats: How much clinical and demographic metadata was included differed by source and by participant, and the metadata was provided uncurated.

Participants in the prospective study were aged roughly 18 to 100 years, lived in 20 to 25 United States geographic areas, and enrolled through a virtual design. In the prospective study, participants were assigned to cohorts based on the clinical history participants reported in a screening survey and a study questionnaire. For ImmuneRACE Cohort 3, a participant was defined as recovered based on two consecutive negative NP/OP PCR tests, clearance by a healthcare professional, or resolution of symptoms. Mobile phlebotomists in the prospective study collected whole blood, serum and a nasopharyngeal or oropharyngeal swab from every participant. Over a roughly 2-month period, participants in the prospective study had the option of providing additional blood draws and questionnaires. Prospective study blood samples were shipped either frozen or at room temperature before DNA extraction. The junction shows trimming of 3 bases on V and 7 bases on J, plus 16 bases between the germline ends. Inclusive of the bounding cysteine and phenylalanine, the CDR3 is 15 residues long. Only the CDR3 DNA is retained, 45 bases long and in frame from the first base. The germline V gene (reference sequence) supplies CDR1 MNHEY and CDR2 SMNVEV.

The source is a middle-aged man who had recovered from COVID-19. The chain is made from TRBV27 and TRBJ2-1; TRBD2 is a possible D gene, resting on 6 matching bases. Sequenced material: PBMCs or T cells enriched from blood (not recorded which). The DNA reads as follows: TGTGCCAGCAGTTTTGAGGGGAGGTTTTCGAATGAGCAGTTCTTC. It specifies CASSFEGRFSNEQFF.